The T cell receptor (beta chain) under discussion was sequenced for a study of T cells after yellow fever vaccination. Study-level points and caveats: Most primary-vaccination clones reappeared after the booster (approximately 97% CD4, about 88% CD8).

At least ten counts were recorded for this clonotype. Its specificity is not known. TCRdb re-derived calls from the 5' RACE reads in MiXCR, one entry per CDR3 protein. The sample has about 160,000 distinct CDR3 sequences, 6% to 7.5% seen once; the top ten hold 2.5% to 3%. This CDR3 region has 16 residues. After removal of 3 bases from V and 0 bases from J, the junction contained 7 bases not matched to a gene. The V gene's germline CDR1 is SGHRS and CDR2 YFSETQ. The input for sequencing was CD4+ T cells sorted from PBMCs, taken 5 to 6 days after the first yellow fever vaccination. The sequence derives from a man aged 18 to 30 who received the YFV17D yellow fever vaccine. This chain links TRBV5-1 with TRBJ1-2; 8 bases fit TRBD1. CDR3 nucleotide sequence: TGCGCCAGCAGCTCGCCCTCAGGGGGCCCTAACTATGGCTACACCTTC. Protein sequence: CASSSPSGGPNYGYTF.